This is a list of T cell receptor beta chains from one sample in a study of shared T cell receptors in the human thymus. TCRdb keeps only in-frame clones here, not all; method: immunoSEQ multiplex PCR. The repertoire holds about 500,000 clones, with more than 75% as singletons. These data were also reused for a study on human thymus T cells.

Sample: thymocytes. These receptors were obtained from a boy under two years old with a congenital heart defect. The CDR3 runs from the conserved cysteine through the conserved F or W. The D gene is left open where the match is weak. Rows give clone size only sometimes, using once, few, many, or a class for an expanded clone.

J,V,size,D,CDR3,DNA
TRBJ2-1,TRBV4-2,-,-,CASSGVDWTPRGGNEQFF,TGTGCCAGCAGCGGGGTTGACTGGACGCCCCGTGGAGGGAATGAGCAGTTCTTC
TRBJ2-2,TRBV30,once,TRBD2,CAWSVGTSGRTNTGELFF,TGTGCCTGGAGTGTGGGGACTAGCGGGAGGACTAACACCGGGGAGCTGTTTTTT
TRBJ2-1,TRBV5-6,-,TRBD2,CASSLASQGLAGDNEQFF,TGTGCCAGCAGCTTGGCATCTCAAGGACTAGCGGGAGACAATGAGCAGTTCTTC
TRBJ2-5,TRBV30,-,TRBD2,CAWSTRLAGGEETQYF,TGTGCCTGGAGTACCAGACTAGCGGGAGGCGAAGAGACCCAGTACTTC
TRBJ1-1,TRBV6-5,-,TRBD1,CASSYSPRGPGTEAFF,TGTGCCAGCAGTTACTCTCCCAGGGGGCCGGGCACTGAAGCTTTCTTT
TRBJ2-3,TRBV5-4,-,TRBD2,CASSLGGLAGDTQYF,TGTGCCAGCAGCTTGGGGGGACTAGCGGGAGATACGCAGTATTTT
TRBJ1-1,TRBV4-3,once,TRBD1,CASSLHPIQGATANTEAFF,TGCGCCAGCAGCCTGCACCCGATCCAGGGGGCGACGGCTAACACTGAAGCTTTCTTT
TRBJ2-3,TRBV7-9,-,-,CASSLVVPTRGFRDTQYF,TGTGCCAGCAGCTTAGTTGTCCCGACTAGAGGTTTTAGAGATACGCAGTATTTT
TRBJ2-2,TRBV9,-,-,CASSARPGEIGELFF,TGTGCCAGCAGCGCGCGTCCAGGGGAAATCGGGGAGCTGTTTTTT
TRBJ2-3,TRBV14,-,-,CASSQDTGMIADTQYF,TGTGCCAGCAGCCAAGATACAGGGATGATTGCAGATACGCAGTATTTT
TRBJ2-5,TRBV7-2,-,TRBD1,CASSTPGTGNFQETQYF,TGTGCCAGCAGCACCCCCGGGACAGGGAATTTCCAAGAGACCCAGTACTTC
TRBJ2-2,TRBV19,-,TRBD2,CASNWGAGVATGELFF,TGTGCCAGTAATTGGGGAGCGGGAGTTGCGACCGGGGAGCTGTTTTTT
TRBJ2-7,TRBV11-3,-,TRBD2,CASSLGVPGLADFYEQYF,TGTGCCAGCAGCTTAGGGGTTCCGGGACTAGCGGATTTCTACGAGCAGTACTTC
TRBJ2-1,TRBV29-1,-,-,CSPILENGEQFF,TGCAGCCCCATTCTAGAAAACGGGGAGCAGTTCTTC
TRBJ2-3,TRBV10-2,-,TRBD2,CARSASGSTDTQYF,TGCGCCAGAAGCGCTAGCGGGAGCACAGATACGCAGTATTTT
TRBJ2-1,TRBV27,few,TRBD1,CASSSYPGQGEQFF,TGTGCCAGCAGTTCCTATCCGGGACAGGGAGAACAGTTCTTC
TRBJ2-3,TRBV14,once,TRBD2,CASSQDVAGGPTPGTDTQYF,TGTGCCAGCAGCCAAGATGTTGCGGGAGGCCCCACCCCCGGCACAGATACGCAGTATTTT
TRBJ2-7,TRBV5-4,once,TRBD1,CASSFSGTGRSYEQYF,TGTGCCAGCAGCTTTTCCGGGACAGGAAGGTCCTACGAGCAGTACTTC
TRBJ2-5,TRBV5-1,-,TRBD2,CASSYPGLAVETQYF,TGCGCCAGCAGCTACCCGGGACTAGCGGTCGAGACCCAGTACTTC
TRBJ2-1,TRBV19,-,TRBD2,CASSPRTSGRWLEQFF,TGTGCCAGTAGTCCTCGCACTAGCGGGAGGTGGCTTGAGCAGTTCTTC
TRBJ2-7,TRBV10-3,-,-,CAIRDRQESSYEQYF,TGTGCCATCAGGGACCGACAGGAGAGCTCCTACGAGCAGTACTTC
TRBJ1-1,TRBV4-1,-,-,CASSQEADLGRENTEAFF,TGCGCCAGCAGCCAAGAGGCCGACTTAGGGCGGGAGAACACTGAAGCTTTCTTT
TRBJ1-4,TRBV15,-,-,CATSRAPWGANEKLFF,TGTGCCACCAGCAGAGCCCCTTGGGGGGCTAATGAAAAACTGTTTTTT
TRBJ1-5,TRBV7-9,-,-,CATGGSNQPQHF,TGTGCCACGGGGGGATCCAATCAGCCCCAGCATTTT
TRBJ1-5,TRBV4-2,-,-,CASSQEHGTHHGGNQPQHF,TGTGCCAGCAGCCAAGAGCATGGGACACATCATGGCGGGAATCAGCCCCAGCATTTT
TRBJ2-7,TRBV9,-,-,CASSPQLTGRKQYF,TGTGCCAGCAGCCCCCAGCTGACAGGGAGGAAGCAGTACTTC
TRBJ2-1,TRBV6-1,-,TRBD1,CASSEVQGSDNEQFF,TGTGCCAGCAGTGAAGTACAGGGGTCCGACAATGAGCAGTTCTTC
TRBJ2-7,TRBV7-6,-,TRBD1,CASSPRTGGHEQYF,TGTGCCAGCAGCCCCCGAACAGGGGGCCACGAGCAGTACTTC
TRBJ2-1,TRBV19,-,TRBD2,CASTLTSPVSYNEQFF,TGTGCCAGTACCCTGACTAGCCCAGTTTCCTACAATGAGCAGTTCTTC
TRBJ1-2,TRBV6-1,-,-,CASSRRGEGYTF,TGTGCCAGCAGTCGGAGAGGCGAGGGCTACACCTTC
TRBJ2-7,TRBV5-6,-,TRBD2,CASSPVTGTSISEQYF,TGTGCCAGCAGCCCCGTGACCGGGACTAGCATCAGCGAGCAGTACTTC
TRBJ1-1,TRBV11-2,-,TRBD1,CASSLVGQGVTEAFF,TGTGCCAGCAGCTTAGTAGGACAGGGAGTCACTGAAGCTTTCTTT
TRBJ1-5,TRBV6-6,-,TRBD1,CASSYPGQDNQPQHF,TGTGCCAGCAGCTACCCGGGACAGGACAATCAGCCCCAGCATTTT
TRBJ2-7,TRBV11-2,-,-,CASSFPGSIRYEQYF,TGTGCCAGCAGCTTCCCCGGTTCTATTCGGTACGAGCAGTACTTC
TRBJ2-5,TRBV30,-,-,CAWSVSRLETQYF,TGTGCCTGGAGTGTTTCGCGGCTTGAGACCCAGTACTTC
TRBJ2-7,TRBV7-2,-,-,CASSSRNYEQYF,TGTGCCAGCAGCTCGCGCAACTACGAGCAGTACTTC
TRBJ2-4,TRBV21-1,few,-,CASSNEGALGQGANIQYF,TGTGCCAGCAGCAACGAGGGGGCCCTTGGGCAGGGGGCTAACATTCAGTACTTC
TRBJ2-2,TRBV9,-,TRBD2,CASTPGGLAGGPPGELFF,TGTGCCAGCACCCCCGGAGGGCTAGCGGGAGGGCCGCCCGGGGAGCTGTTTTTT
TRBJ2-1,TRBV5-6,-,-,CASSSARSEDREQFF,TGTGCCAGCAGCTCGGCCCGTAGCGAGGACCGTGAGCAGTTCTTC
TRBJ1-5,TRBV28,-,-,CASSPRGGRECQPQHF,TGTGCCAGCAGCCCTAGGGGAGGCAGGGAATGTCAGCCCCAGCATTTT
TRBJ2-7,TRBV13,-,-,CASSPRASYEQYF,TGTGCCAGCAGCCCCAGGGCTTCCTACGAGCAGTACTTC
TRBJ1-5,TRBV28,once,TRBD1,CASRPRQGRCQPQHF,TGTGCCAGCAGACCCCGACAGGGTCGATGTCAGCCCCAGCATTTT
TRBJ2-7,TRBV4-3,few,TRBD1,CASSQDRDRGHEQYF,TGCGCCAGCAGCCAAGATAGGGACAGGGGCCACGAGCAGTACTTC
TRBJ2-2,TRBV7-9,once,TRBD1,CASSFRDRNTGELFF,TGTGCCAGCAGCTTCCGGGACAGAAACACCGGGGAGCTGTTTTTT
TRBJ1-4,TRBV19,few,TRBD1,CASSTLRDRRATTNEKLFF,TGTGCCAGTAGTACACTCCGGGACAGAAGGGCTACAACTAATGAAAAACTGTTTTTT
TRBJ1-5,TRBV19,few,-,CASSEEENPGLGQPQHF,TGTGCCAGTAGTGAGGAGGAAAACCCCGGGCTGGGGCAGCCCCAGCATTTT
TRBJ2-7,TRBV2,-,TRBD1,CASSPTPGQGAQEQYF,TGTGCCAGCAGCCCAACGCCGGGACAGGGGGCTCAGGAGCAGTACTTC
TRBJ2-1,TRBV5-7,-,TRBD2,CASSLPPSGRAGPHYEQFF,TGTGCCAGCAGCTTGCCGCCTAGCGGGAGGGCCGGTCCCCACTATGAGCAGTTCTTC